This entry is about one T cell receptor beta chain. The antigen remains unidentified. These data belong to a study of blood T cells in healthy people across ages. Germline V gives CDR1 MNHNS, CDR2 SASEGT. V was trimmed by 1 base and J by 7 bases, leaving 10 bases between them. The CDR3 is 13 amino acids. Each donor supplied around 9.6 milliliters of peripheral blood. Together with a sample-barcoded 5' primer, a J-beta primer mix was included in a second PCR lasting roughly 7 to 11 cycles. TCRdb independently ran MiXCR on the 5' RACE reads; one entry per CDR3 protein. The data show hundreds of thousands of distinct CDR3 sequences, roughly 44% seen once. General study results and limits: Strong correlation linked observed beta diversity and percent naive T cells. No one knew whether donors had CMV, which possibly confounded expanded clonotype changes.

The sequence came from a man aged 55 to 70 in good health. The sequencing sample was made of blood. The V gene is TRBV6-1, the J gene TRBJ1-2; perhaps TRBD1 as D (6 bases). CDR3 protein: CASSEGVGGGYTF. DNA for the CDR3: TGTGCCAGCAGTGAAGGGGTAGGGGGTGGCTACACCTTC.